The 15 T cell receptor beta chains in this list originate from one sample, sequenced in a study of T cells in Graves' hyperthyroidism and ophthalmopathy. The investigators amplified TCR beta CDR3 regions from RNA transcripts. Researchers ran a first-round RT-PCR on the TCR CDR3 using the HTBI primer set. TCRdb recomputed calls from the multiplex PCR reads with MiXCR, one row per CDR3 protein. The table includes about 610,000 distinct CDR3 sequences, approximately 15% detected once. Sequenced: blood. The receptors were sampled from a woman aged 40 to 50 with Graves' ophthalmopathy.

The chain carries TRBV28 and TRBJ2-5, with TRBD1 matching 12 bases. Germline values: CDR1 MDHEN, CDR2 SYDVKM. The length of the CDR3 is 16 residues. The V gene end was trimmed by 1 base and the J gene end by 4 bases; junction bases not matched to a gene: 4. The CDR3 loop reads CASSLSPGQGAETQYF. The CDR3 DNA reads TGTGCCAGCAGTTTATCCCCGGGACAGGGGGCAGAGACCCAGTACTTC. Filled out from reference TRBV28 and TRBJ2-5, the complete variable domain reads DVKVTQSSRYLVKRTGEKVFLECVQDMDHENMFWYRQDPGLGLRLIYFSYDVKMKEKGDIPEGYSVSREKKERFSLILESASTNQTSMYLCASSLSPGQGAETQYFGPGTRLLVL.

The J gene is TRBJ2-2, the V gene TRBV11-2, with 7 bases identical to TRBD2. J lost 6 bases, V lost 1 base, and 8 bases had no gene match. The CDR3 is made up of 16 amino acids. CDR1 and CDR2 (germline): SGHAT, FQNNGV. The CDR3 DNA is TGTGCCAGCAGCTTAGGAGGAGGCGGGAGAGCCGGGGAGCTGTTTTTT. Protein product: CASSLGGGGRAGELFF.

This clonotype was seen many times. The V call is TRBV6-2 or TRBV6-3, the J call TRBJ2-7, with a weak D call TRBD2 (5 bases). V was cut by 2 bases and J by 2 bases, with 7 bases left in between. Germline V gives CDR1 MNHEY, CDR2 SVGEGT. The CDR3 totals 13 residues. The DNA for the CDR3 is TGTGCCAGCAGTTACGACTACACCTACGAGCAGTACTTC. Its protein is CASSYDYTYEQYF.

The chain employs TRBV20-1 and TRBJ2-7, with 10 bases lining up with TRBD2. CDR1 is DFQATT and CDR2 is SNEGSKA in the germline V gene (reference sequence). V dropped 4 bases and J dropped 5; count of bases not matched to a gene: 11. The CDR3 spans 15 residues. CDR3 DNA sequence: TGCAGTGCTACGAGCCCAGCGGGAGGGCCCCACGAGCAGTACTTC. Translating gives CSATSPAGGPHEQYF.

This clonotype was found many times. The chain joins TRBV27 to TRBJ2-7; D gene ambiguous. The germline V gene encodes CDR1 MNHEY and CDR2 SMNVEV (reference sequence). This CDR3 comprises 14 residues. Trimming shortened V by 5 bases and J by 0 bases, and 11 bases separated the two germline ends. The CDR3 nucleotides read TGTGCCAGCAGTCAAATTAGGAGCTCCTACGAGCAGTACTTC. This translates into CASSQIRSSYEQYF.

This clonotype was recorded many times. The V gene is TRBV28, the J gene TRBJ1-5, with a weak D call TRBD1 (6 bases). There are 15 residues in the CDR3. The germline V gene encodes CDR1 MDHEN and CDR2 SYDVKM. Trimming took 3 bases from V and 1 from J, leaving 10 bases between them. CDR3: CASSFQGLSNQPQHF. CDR3 nucleotides: TGTGCCAGCAGTTTTCAGGGGCTGAGCAATCAGCCCCAGCATTTT.

This clonotype was counted at least ten times. The V call is TRBV6-2 or TRBV6-3, the J call TRBJ2-5, with unresolved D. This CDR3 has 12 residues. The V end was cut by 8 bases, the J end by 5 bases, with 12 bases between. CDR1 is MNHEY and CDR2 is SVGEGT in the germline V gene. The CDR3 DNA reads TGTGCCAGCCGGCAGAGGTCGGAGACCCAGTACTTC. Amino acids: CASRQRSETQYF.

This chain connects TRBV19 to TRBJ2-7; perhaps TRBD2 as D (6 bases). Germline CDR1 reads LNHDA; CDR2 reads SQIVND (reference sequence). Trimming stripped 4 bases from V and 5 bases from J, with 12 bases between. The CDR3 length is 13 residues. The CDR3, as DNA: TGTGCCAGTAGTAGGGCGGGATTCGACGAGCAGTACTTC. This encodes CASSRAGFDEQYF.

This clonotype was observed a handful of times. V usage is TRBV19 and J usage is TRBJ2-2, with a weak D call TRBD1 (5 bases). The length of the CDR3 is 14 residues. V dropped 3 bases and J dropped 4 bases, with 9 bases sitting between them. Germline V gives CDR1 LNHDA, CDR2 SQIVND (reference sequence). The CDR3: CASSIQGITGELFF. The CDR3 bases are TGTGCCAGTAGTATTCAGGGTATCACCGGGGAGCTGTTTTTT.

This clonotype was detected only a few times. J is TRBJ1-3 and V is TRBV4-3; 11 bases align to TRBD1. The CDR3 length is 17 residues. Germline CDR1 and CDR2: LGHNA and YSLEER. J was trimmed by 4 bases and V by 1 base; bases with no gene match: 6. The CDR3: CASSQGPGTGGGNTIYF. As DNA, the CDR3 is TGCGCCAGCAGCCAAGGCCCCGGGACAGGGGGAGGAAACACCATATATTTT.

This clonotype was found a few times. V and J are TRBV29-1 and TRBJ2-2; 8 bases are shared with TRBD1. Per germline, CDR1 SQVTM and CDR2 ANQGSEA. This CDR3 spans 16 amino acids. J gave up 6 bases and V 7 bases, and 16 bases lay outside the gene matches. CDR3 in amino acids: CSAEGIRTGYAGELFF. CDR3 bases: TGCAGCGCCGAGGGGATCCGGACAGGGTACGCCGGGGAGCTGTTTTTT.

CDR3 DNA: TGTGCCAGCAGTTTCGTTCAGAACCAAGAGACCCAGTACTTC. Protein sequence: CASSFVQNQETQYF. J is TRBJ2-5 and V is TRBV28; no definite D call. V lost 3 bases and J lost 0, with 8 bases in between. Germline V gene sequence: CDR1 MDHEN, CDR2 SYDVKM. This CDR3 spans 14 amino acids.

This clonotype has a count of ten or more. The CDR3 nucleotides read TGTGCCAGCAGCCAAGCTGGGTTCCCGAACACTGAAGCTTTCTTT. Its translation: CASSQAGFPNTEAFF. The chain combines TRBV11-2 with TRBJ1-1; D not certain. The CDR3 contains 15 residues. The V gene lost 5 bases and the J gene lost 1 base, with 14 bases spanning the gap. Germline V gene lookup returns CDR1 SGHAT and CDR2 FQNNGV.

This clonotype was counted many times. This chain uses TRBV11-1 with TRBJ2-2; TRBD2 matches 10 bases. There are 17 residues in the CDR3. Germline V gene sequence: CDR1 SGHAT, CDR2 FQDESV (reference sequence). Trimming at V came to 8 bases and at J to 3 bases, leaving 12 bases not matched to a gene. CDR3 amino acids: CASGPEAGGPHTGELFF. The CDR3 region has the DNA TGTGCCAGCGGCCCGGAAGCGGGAGGGCCACACACCGGGGAGCTGTTTTTT.

This clonotype showed up many times. J is TRBJ1-2 and V is TRBV6-5; TRBD1 agrees at 7 bases. The CDR3 is 16 residues long. V lost 0 bases, J lost 5 bases, and 9 bases stayed unmatched. Germline CDR1 and CDR2: MNHEY and SVGAGI. The CDR3 here is CASSYSYRDSPYGYTF. The CDR3 DNA sequence: TGTGCCAGCAGTTACTCATACCGGGACAGCCCTTATGGCTACACCTTC.